The 15 T cell receptor beta chains reported below all come from one sample, sequenced in a study of spatial heterogeneity in lung cancer. The time point denotes: blood at routine non-recurrence follow-up after resection. TCRdb reprocessed the 5' RACE reads with MiXCR, giving one entry per CDR3 protein. The sample shows just under 45,000 distinct CDR3 sequences, about 23% of them seen only once. Source: PBMCs, taken at follow-up. These receptors originate from a female donor with early-stage non-small cell lung cancer.

This clonotype turned up a few times. The chain joins TRBV28 to TRBJ2-3, with TRBD2 matching 8 bases. The V segment lost 2 bases and the J segment 4 bases; nucleotides outside the gene matches: 5. This CDR3 is 15 amino acids long. Germline CDR1 is MDHEN and CDR2 is SYDVKM. This CDR3 is CASSLGAGGPDTQYF. DNA for the CDR3: TGTGCCAGCAGTTTAGGGGCGGGAGGTCCAGATACGCAGTATTTT.

The genes are TRBV3-1 and TRBJ2-5; TRBD2 is a possible D gene (5 bases). Germline CDR1 reads LGHDT; CDR2 reads YNNKEL (reference sequence). The CDR3 consists of 14 residues. Deletions cut 7 bases from V and 5 bases from J, with 17 bases between. The CDR3 spells CASNKLDLGETQYF. The DNA for the CDR3 is TGTGCCAGCAACAAACTAGATCTGGGGGAGACCCAGTACTTC.

The sample holds many counts of this clonotype. The rearrangement joins TRBV11-2 to TRBJ2-1, with 9 bases fitting TRBD2. Germline assignment: CDR1 SGHAT and CDR2 FQNNGV. The CDR3 totals 15 residues. The V and J ends lost 5 bases and 5 bases, in that order; junction bases with no gene match: 7. CDR3 protein: CASSRLAGRNNEQFF. For the CDR3, the DNA is TGTGCCAGCAGCCGGCTAGCGGGAAGAAACAATGAGCAGTTCTTC.

This sequence joins TRBV2 and TRBJ2-5; D gene uncertain. Germline V CDR1 and CDR2: SNHLY, FYNNEI. With 4 bases removed from V and 2 bases from J, the gap between germline ends came to 17 bases. CDR3 length equals 16 residues. This chain's CDR3 is CASSVGQTGRQETQYF. CDR3 sequence (DNA): TGTGCCAGCAGTGTAGGTCAAACCGGAAGACAAGAGACCCAGTACTTC.

This clonotype was counted at least ten times. The chain combines TRBV5-4 with TRBJ2-3; no clear D. CDR3 length equals 15 residues. Germline CDR1 is SGHNT and CDR2 is YYREEE (reference sequence). Trimming shortened V by 3 bases and J by 0 bases, and 11 bases separated the two germline ends. CDR3 in amino acids: CASSSSKDSTDTQYF. CDR3 DNA: TGTGCCAGCAGCTCTTCGAAGGATAGCACAGATACGCAGTATTTT.

V usage is TRBV29-1 and J usage is TRBJ2-1, with 9 bases lining up with TRBD1. Germline V gene lookup returns CDR1 SQVTM and CDR2 ANQGSEA. The ends lost 7 bases at V and 7 bases at J; junction bases unmatched: 5. This CDR3 contains 12 residues. The CDR3 spells CSAGTGPNEQFF. The CDR3 DNA sequence: TGCAGCGCCGGGACAGGGCCAAATGAGCAGTTCTTC.

The chain combines TRBV7-9 with TRBJ2-5; TRBD2 agrees at 13 bases. Germline V CDR1 and CDR2: SEHNR, FQNEAQ (reference sequence). The V segment lost 5 bases and the J segment 5 bases; nucleotides outside the gene matches: 5. The CDR3 is 15 amino acids. This CDR3 reads CASSPGLAGAETQYF. CDR3 nucleotides: TGTGCCAGCAGCCCCGGACTAGCGGGAGCCGAGACCCAGTACTTC.

The CDR3 DNA follows: TGCGCCAGCAGCCTGGGACAATCGACAGATACGCAGTATTTT. Its protein product is CASSLGQSTDTQYF. V gene TRBV5-1 combines with J gene TRBJ2-3, with D possibly being TRBD1 (6 bases). The CDR3 consists of 14 residues. Germline lookup yields CDR1 SGHRS and CDR2 YFSETQ. The V end was cut by 4 bases, the J end by 3 bases, with 12 bases between.

The CDR3 sequence: CASSHGQGRAFF. DNA for the CDR3: TGTGCCAGCAGCCATGGACAGGGTCGGGCTTTCTTT. The J gene is TRBJ1-1, the V gene TRBV3-1; 8 bases are shared with TRBD1. Per the germline V gene, CDR1 is LGHDT and CDR2 is YNNKEL (reference sequence). This CDR3 contains 12 residues. The trim removed 3 bases at V and 11 bases at J, leaving 5 bases unmatched.

This chain joins TRBV6-6 and TRBJ1-6; D unresolved. Trimming shortened V by 8 bases and J by 9 bases, and 14 bases separated the two germline ends. Germline assignment: CDR1 MNHNY and CDR2 SVGAGI (reference sequence). This CDR3 has 13 residues. CDR3 in amino acids: CASSLILASPLHF. As DNA, the CDR3 is TGTGCCAGCTCCCTAATTCTGGCTTCACCCCTCCACTTT.

This chain connects TRBV5-1 to TRBJ1-2; 7 nucleotides line up with TRBD1. The CDR3 spans 14 residues. V shed 4 bases, J shed 8 bases, and the junction held 11 bases outside the gene matches. Germline V CDR1 and CDR2: SGHRS, YFSETQ. CDR3: CASSGGGQLTGYTF. Here the CDR3 DNA reads TGCGCCAGCAGCGGAGGGGGACAGTTGACGGGCTACACCTTC.

This clonotype has just a few counts. The rearrangement uses TRBV27 and TRBJ2-3; D gene unclear. The CDR3 has 16 residues. The V end lost 1 base, the J end lost 1 base, and 12 bases lay between the germline ends. Germline values: CDR1 MNHEY, CDR2 SMNVEV (reference sequence). The CDR3 reads CASSLFLSGGTDTQYF. The CDR3 DNA is TGTGCCAGCAGTTTATTCCTTAGTGGCGGCACAGATACGCAGTATTTT.

This clonotype turned up a few times. The chain uses TRBV30 and TRBJ2-1, with 10 bases lining up with TRBD1. CDR1 and CDR2 from the germline V gene are GTSNPN and SVGIG (reference sequence). The CDR3 contains 14 residues. V was pared by 1 base and J by 8 bases, with 5 bases of the junction left unmatched. CDR3 residues: CAWSAGTGAYEQFF. CDR3 nucleotides: TGTGCCTGGAGTGCCGGGACAGGGGCTTATGAGCAGTTCTTC. The full variable domain, with the rest looked up from reference TRBV30 and TRBJ2-1, is SQTIHQWPATLVQPVGSPLSLECTVEGTSNPNLYWYRQAAGRGLQLLFYSVGIGQISSEVPQNLSASRPQDRQFILSSKKLLLSDSGFYLCAWSAGTGAYEQFFGPGTRLTVL.

This clonotype was counted a few times. The chain has TRBV12-3 or TRBV12-4 and TRBJ2-1; 9 nucleotides align to TRBD2. There are 16 residues in the CDR3. With V trimmed by 6 bases and J by 0 bases, 6 bases remained unmatched. The CDR3 region has the DNA TGTGCCAGCAGATCTAGCGGGACAAGCTCCTACAATGAGCAGTTCTTC. Amino acids: CASRSSGTSSYNEQFF.

CDR3 DNA: TGCAGCGTTGAAGGTACTGGAGGCACGCCCCAGCATTTT. Translated, it gives CSVEGTGGTPQHF. The rearrangement uses TRBV29-1 and TRBJ1-5; D ambiguous. The ends were cut back, 1 base at V and 9 bases at J, with 13 bases in the middle. Germline CDR1 and CDR2: SQVTM and ANQGSEA. This CDR3 has 13 amino acids.